Here is one T cell receptor beta chain with its context. Expressed TCRB transcripts were sequenced, since all the RNA that had been isolated was reverse transcribed. The table came from immunoSEQ multiplex PCR; TCRdb's copy has only in-frame clones and leaves some out. The profile shows around 99,000 clones, around 40% of them singletons. These data originate in a study of beta chain features in type 1 diabetes. The sequenced sample was stem cell memory CD4+ T cells from blood. This TCR derives from a woman in her late teens or twenties in good health.

The CDR3 loop reads CASSAQFIRTANEKLFF. The CDR3, as DNA: TGTGCCAGCAGCGCCCAATTCATACGGACAGCGAATGAAAAACTGTTTTTT. V is TRBV5-5 and J is TRBJ1-4; possibly TRBD1 for D (6 bases). Trimming took 4 bases from V and 5 from J, leaving 21 bases between them. Germline V gene data show CDR1 as SGHKS and CDR2 as YYEKEE (reference sequence). CDR3 length: 17 amino acids.